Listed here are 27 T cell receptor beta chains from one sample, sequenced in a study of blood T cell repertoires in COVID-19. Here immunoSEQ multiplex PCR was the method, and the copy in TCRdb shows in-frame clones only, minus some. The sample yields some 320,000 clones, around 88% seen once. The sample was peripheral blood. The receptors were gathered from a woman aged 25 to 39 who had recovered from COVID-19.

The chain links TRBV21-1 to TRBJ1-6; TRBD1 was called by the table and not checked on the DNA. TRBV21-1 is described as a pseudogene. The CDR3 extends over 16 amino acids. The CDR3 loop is CASSILTGVRNSPLHF. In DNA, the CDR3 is TGTGCCAGCAGCATTCTCACAGGGGTCAGGAATTCACCCCTCCACTTT.

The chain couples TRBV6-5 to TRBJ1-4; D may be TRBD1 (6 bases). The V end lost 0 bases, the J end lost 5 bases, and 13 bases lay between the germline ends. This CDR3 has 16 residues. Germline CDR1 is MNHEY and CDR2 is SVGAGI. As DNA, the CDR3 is TGTGCCAGCAGTTACTCGTACGGGGGGCTAAATGAAAAACTGTTTTTT. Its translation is CASSYSYGGLNEKLFF.

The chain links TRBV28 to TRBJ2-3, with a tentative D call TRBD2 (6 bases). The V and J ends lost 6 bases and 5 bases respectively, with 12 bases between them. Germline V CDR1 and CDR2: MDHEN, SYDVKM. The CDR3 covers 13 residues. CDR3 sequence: CASRASEGDTQYF. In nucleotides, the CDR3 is TGTGCCAGCAGGGCTAGCGAGGGAGATACGCAGTATTTT.

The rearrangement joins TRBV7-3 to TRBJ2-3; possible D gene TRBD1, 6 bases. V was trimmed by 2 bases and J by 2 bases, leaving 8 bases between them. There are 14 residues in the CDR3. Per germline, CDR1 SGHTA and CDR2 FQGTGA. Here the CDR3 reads CASSLDRNTDTQYF. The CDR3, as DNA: TGTGCCAGCAGCTTAGACAGGAACACAGATACGCAGTATTTT.

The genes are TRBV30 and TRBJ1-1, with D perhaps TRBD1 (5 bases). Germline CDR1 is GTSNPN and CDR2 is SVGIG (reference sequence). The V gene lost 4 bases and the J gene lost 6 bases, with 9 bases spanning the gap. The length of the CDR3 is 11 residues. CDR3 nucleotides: TGTGCCTGGACAGGGAGGTCTGAAGCTTTCTTT. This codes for CAWTGRSEAFF. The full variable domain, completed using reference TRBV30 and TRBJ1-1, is SQTIHQWPATLVQPVGSPLSLECTVEGTSNPNLYWYRQAAGRGLQLLFYSVGIGQISSEVPQNLSASRPQDRQFILSSKKLLLSDSGFYLCAWTGRSEAFFGQGTRLTVV.

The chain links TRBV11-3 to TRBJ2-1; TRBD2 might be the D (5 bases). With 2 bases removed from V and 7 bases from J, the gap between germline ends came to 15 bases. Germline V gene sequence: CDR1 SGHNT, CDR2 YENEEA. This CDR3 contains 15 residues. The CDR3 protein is CASSLNRGLGNEQFF. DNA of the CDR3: TGTGCCAGCAGCTTAAATCGGGGATTAGGGAATGAGCAGTTCTTC.

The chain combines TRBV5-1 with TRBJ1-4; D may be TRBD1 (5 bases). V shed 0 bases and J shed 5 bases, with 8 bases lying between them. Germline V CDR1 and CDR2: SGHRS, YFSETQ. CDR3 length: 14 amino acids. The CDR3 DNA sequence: TGCGCCAGCAGCTTGGCCGGGGGGAATGAAAAACTGTTTTTT. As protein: CASSLAGGNEKLFF.

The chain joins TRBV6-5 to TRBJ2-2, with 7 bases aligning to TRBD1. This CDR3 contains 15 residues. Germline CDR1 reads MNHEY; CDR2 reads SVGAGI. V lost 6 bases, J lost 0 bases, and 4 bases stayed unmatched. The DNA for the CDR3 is TGTGCCAGCAGCTCGACAGGGTCGAACACCGGGGAGCTGTTTTTT. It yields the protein CASSSTGSNTGELFF.

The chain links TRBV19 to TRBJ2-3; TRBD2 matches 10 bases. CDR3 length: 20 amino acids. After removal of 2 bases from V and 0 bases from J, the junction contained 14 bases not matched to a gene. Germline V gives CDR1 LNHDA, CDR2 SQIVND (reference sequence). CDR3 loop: CASSIRASGGSKPSTDTQYF. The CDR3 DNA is TGTGCCAGTAGTATAAGGGCTAGCGGGGGTTCTAAACCTAGCACAGATACGCAGTATTTT.

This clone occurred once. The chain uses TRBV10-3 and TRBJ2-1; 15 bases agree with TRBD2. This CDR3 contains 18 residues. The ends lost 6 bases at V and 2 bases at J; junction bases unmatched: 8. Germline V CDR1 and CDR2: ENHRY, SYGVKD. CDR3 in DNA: TGTGCCATCAGGCAACCCGGGACTAGCGGGGGGACCTACAATGAGCAGTTCTTC. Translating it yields CAIRQPGTSGGTYNEQFF.

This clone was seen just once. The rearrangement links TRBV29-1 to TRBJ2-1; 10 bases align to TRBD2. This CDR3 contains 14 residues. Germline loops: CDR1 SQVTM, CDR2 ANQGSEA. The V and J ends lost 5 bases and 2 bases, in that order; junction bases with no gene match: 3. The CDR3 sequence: CSVQTSGAYNEQFF. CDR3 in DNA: TGCAGCGTTCAAACTAGCGGGGCCTACAATGAGCAGTTCTTC.

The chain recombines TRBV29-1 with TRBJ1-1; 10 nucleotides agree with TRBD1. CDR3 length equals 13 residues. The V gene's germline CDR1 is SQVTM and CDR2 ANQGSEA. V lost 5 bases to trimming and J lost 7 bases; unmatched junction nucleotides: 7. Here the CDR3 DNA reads TGCAGCGTTCGGCGGGACAGGGGACGTGAAGCTTTCTTT. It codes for CSVRRDRGREAFF.

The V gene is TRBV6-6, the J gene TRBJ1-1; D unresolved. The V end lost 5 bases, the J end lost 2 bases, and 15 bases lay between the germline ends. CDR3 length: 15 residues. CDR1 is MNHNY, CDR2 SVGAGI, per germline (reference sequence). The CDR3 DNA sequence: TGTGCCAGCAGTGGGCCCCACGCTCTTAACACTGAAGCTTTCTTT. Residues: CASSGPHALNTEAFF.

The CDR3 is CASSPRTEMNTEAFF. DNA of the CDR3: TGTGCCAGCTCACCACGGACAGAGATGAACACTGAAGCTTTCTTT. The rearrangement joins TRBV18 to TRBJ1-1, with D tentatively TRBD1 (6 bases). V was cut by 1 base and J by 0 bases, with 9 bases left in between. CDR1 is KGHSH and CDR2 is LQKENI in the germline V gene. The length of the CDR3 is 15 residues.

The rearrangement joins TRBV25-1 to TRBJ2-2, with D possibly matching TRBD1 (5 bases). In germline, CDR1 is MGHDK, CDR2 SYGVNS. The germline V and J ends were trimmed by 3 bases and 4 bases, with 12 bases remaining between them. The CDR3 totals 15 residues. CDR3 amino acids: CASSDLTAVTGELFF. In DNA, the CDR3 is TGTGCCAGCAGTGACCTGACAGCCGTCACCGGGGAGCTGTTTTTT.

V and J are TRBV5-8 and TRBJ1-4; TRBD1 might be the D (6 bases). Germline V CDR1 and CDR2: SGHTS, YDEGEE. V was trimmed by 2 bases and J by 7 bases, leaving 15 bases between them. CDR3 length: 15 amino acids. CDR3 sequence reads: CASSFLGAAGEKLFF. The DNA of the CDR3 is TGTGCCAGCAGCTTCTTGGGGGCCGCGGGTGAAAAACTGTTTTTT.

The CDR3 nucleotides are TGTGCCAGCAGCGCCCAAGACAGGGGCTATGGCTACACCTTC. The encoded protein is CASSAQDRGYGYTF. V and J are TRBV7-9 and TRBJ1-2, with 8 bases aligning to TRBD1. There are 14 residues in the CDR3. Germline CDR1 and CDR2: SEHNR and FQNEAQ (reference sequence). With V trimmed by 5 bases and J by 4 bases, 6 bases remained unmatched.

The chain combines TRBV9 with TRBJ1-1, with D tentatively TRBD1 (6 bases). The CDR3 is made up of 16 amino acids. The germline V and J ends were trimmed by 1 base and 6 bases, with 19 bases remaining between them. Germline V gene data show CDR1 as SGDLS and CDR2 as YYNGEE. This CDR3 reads CASSVITGTLIPEAFF. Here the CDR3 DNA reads TGTGCCAGCAGCGTAATCACCGGGACACTTATCCCTGAAGCTTTCTTT.

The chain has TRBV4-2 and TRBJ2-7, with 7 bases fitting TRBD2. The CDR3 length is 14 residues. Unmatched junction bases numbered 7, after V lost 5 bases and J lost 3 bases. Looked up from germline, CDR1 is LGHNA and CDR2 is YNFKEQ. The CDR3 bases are TGTGCCAGCAGCTTGAGCGGGGCGCTCTACGAGCAGTACTTC. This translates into CASSLSGALYEQYF.

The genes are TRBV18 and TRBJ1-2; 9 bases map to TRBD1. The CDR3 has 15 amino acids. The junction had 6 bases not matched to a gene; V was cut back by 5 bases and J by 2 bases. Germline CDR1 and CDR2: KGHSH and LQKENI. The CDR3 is CASSSRTGDNYGYTF. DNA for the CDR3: TGTGCCAGCTCATCCCGGACAGGGGACAACTATGGCTACACCTTC.

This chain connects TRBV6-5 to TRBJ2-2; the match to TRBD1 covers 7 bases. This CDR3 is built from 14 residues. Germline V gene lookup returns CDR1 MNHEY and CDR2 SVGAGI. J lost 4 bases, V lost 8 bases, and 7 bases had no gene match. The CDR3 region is CASEYTGVTGELFF. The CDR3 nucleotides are TGTGCCAGCGAGTACACAGGGGTCACCGGGGAGCTGTTTTTT.

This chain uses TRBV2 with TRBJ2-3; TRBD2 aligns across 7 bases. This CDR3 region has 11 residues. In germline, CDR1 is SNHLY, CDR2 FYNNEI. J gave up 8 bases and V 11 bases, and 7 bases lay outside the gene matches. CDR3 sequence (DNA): TGTGCCGGACTAGGCGGGGTTACGCAGTATTTT. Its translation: CAGLGGVTQYF.

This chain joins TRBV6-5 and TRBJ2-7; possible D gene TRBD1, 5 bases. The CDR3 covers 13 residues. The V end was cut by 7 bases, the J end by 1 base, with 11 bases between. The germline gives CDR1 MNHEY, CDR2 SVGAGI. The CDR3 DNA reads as TGTGCCAGCACTGCAGGGTCGTCCTACGAGCAGTACTTC. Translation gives CASTAGSSYEQYF.

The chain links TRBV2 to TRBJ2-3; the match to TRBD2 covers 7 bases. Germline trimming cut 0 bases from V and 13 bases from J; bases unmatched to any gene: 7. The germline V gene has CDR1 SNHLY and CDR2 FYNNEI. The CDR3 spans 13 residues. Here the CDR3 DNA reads TGTGCCAGCAGTGAAGCTTTGGGGGGGAGGGAGTATTTT. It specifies CASSEALGGREYF.

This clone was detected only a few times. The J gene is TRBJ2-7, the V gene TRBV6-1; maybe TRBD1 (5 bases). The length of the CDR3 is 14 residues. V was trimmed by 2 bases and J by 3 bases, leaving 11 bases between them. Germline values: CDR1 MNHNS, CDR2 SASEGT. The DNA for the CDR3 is TGTGCCAGCAGTGAATCGGGCAGGGACTACGAGCAGTACTTC. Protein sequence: CASSESGRDYEQYF.

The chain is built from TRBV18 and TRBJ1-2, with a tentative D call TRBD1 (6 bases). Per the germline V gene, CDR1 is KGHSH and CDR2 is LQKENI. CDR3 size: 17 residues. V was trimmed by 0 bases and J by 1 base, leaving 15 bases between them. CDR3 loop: CASSPPLGGADNYGYTF. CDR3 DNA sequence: TGTGCCAGCTCACCACCGCTTGGGGGCGCGGATAACTATGGCTACACCTTC.

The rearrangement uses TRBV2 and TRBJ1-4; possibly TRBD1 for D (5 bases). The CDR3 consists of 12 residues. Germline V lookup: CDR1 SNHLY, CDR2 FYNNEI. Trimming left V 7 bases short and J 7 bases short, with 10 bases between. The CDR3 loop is CASTGTGEKLFF. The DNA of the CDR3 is TGTGCCAGCACGGGTACAGGTGAAAAACTGTTTTTT.